A single sample gave rise to the 3 T cell receptor beta chains below, sequenced in a study of blood T cell repertoires in COVID-19 (dated by TCRdb to the early 2020s). Preparation of the library involved the immunoSEQ multiplex PCR assay. The source is immuneACCESS, and TCRdb retained only in-frame sequences with V and J called. Part of the clones is not carried over; for the studies checked, unresolved V genes explain less than half of this, and the remainder is unexplained. The sample includes about 220,000 clones, with approximately 80% observed a single time. Together, the top ten hold roughly 13% of the sample. Material for sequencing was peripheral blood. Receptor source: a human donor in a cohort sampled during active COVID-19.

The rearrangement joins TRBV18 to TRBJ1-2; D may be TRBD1 (5 bases). The CDR3 spans 15 residues. Germline-derived CDR1 and CDR2 are KGHSH and LQKENI. Trimming cost V 1 base and J 6 bases, with 15 bases left between them. The CDR3: CASSPQILQENGYTF. The CDR3 bases are TGTGCCAGCTCACCACAGATTTTACAGGAGAATGGCTACACCTTC. The full variable domain, in which reference TRBV18 and TRBJ1-2 provide the parts outside the CDR3, is NAGVMQNPRHLVRRRGQEARLRCSPMKGHSHVYWYRQLPEEGLKFMVYLQKENIIDESGMPKERFSAEFPKEGPSILRIQQVVRGDSAAYFCASSPQILQENGYTFGSGTRLTVV.

The chain has TRBV7-3 and TRBJ2-5; 8 positions agree with TRBD1. Trimming took 5 bases from V and 5 from J; bases not matched to a gene: 10. The CDR3 sequence is 15 residues long. The germline V gene encodes CDR1 SGHTA and CDR2 FQGTGA. CDR3 region: CASSPAPDRAETQYF. CDR3 nucleotide sequence: TGTGCCAGCAGCCCCGCTCCGGACAGGGCGGAGACCCAGTACTTC.

In regard to this clone: Here the CDR3 omits its conserved ending phenylalanine or tryptophan, so a read error is the likely source. The limits of the CDR3 on the DNA are not certain, so only TCRdb's listed CDR3 is given. This chain links TRBV24-1 with TRBJ1-4; no DNA check was done on the table's D call, TRBD1. Germline V lookup: CDR1 KGHDR, CDR2 SFDVKD. The CDR3 is 12 residues long, ends included. Here the CDR3 reads CATSDLVLGTSD.